One sample yielded the 20 T cell receptor beta chains listed below, sequenced in a study of CD8 T cells in Susac syndrome. Reverse transcription of about 0.5 to 1 ug RNA was carried out with random hexamers. MiXCR was run by TCRdb on the immunoSEQ multiplex PCR reads, yielding one entry per CDR3 protein. Among about 140,000 distinct CDR3 sequences listed, 94% were seen once. Sequenced: CD8+ T cells from PBMCs. Source of these receptors: a human donor in good health.

The chain links TRBV7-9 to TRBJ2-5; D gene uncertain. This CDR3 is built from 14 residues. Germline CDR1 is SEHNR and CDR2 is FQNEAQ (reference sequence). The germline V and J ends were trimmed by 4 bases and 1 base, with 10 bases remaining between them. The CDR3 loop is CASSSTRFQETQYF. In nucleotides, the CDR3 is TGTGCCAGCAGCTCCACCCGATTCCAAGAGACCCAGTACTTC.

The rearrangement joins TRBV20-1 to TRBJ2-3, with 7 bases fitting TRBD2. This CDR3 spans 18 amino acids. Unmatched junction bases numbered 15, after V lost 3 bases and J lost 0 bases. Germline V gene lookup returns CDR1 DFQATT and CDR2 SNEGSKA (reference sequence). The CDR3 is CSASQAGESFTSTDTQYF. The CDR3 DNA reads as TGCAGTGCTAGTCAGGCGGGAGAGTCTTTTACTAGCACAGATACGCAGTATTTT.

The chain is built from TRBV20-1 and TRBJ2-1; 10 nucleotides match TRBD2. This CDR3 has 17 amino acids. Germline-derived CDR1 and CDR2 are DFQATT and SNEGSKA (reference sequence). The V segment lost 0 bases and the J segment 0 bases; nucleotides outside the gene matches: 5. CDR3 region: CSAREIAGGASYNEQFF. The CDR3 region has the DNA TGCAGTGCTAGAGAAATAGCGGGAGGAGCCTCCTACAATGAGCAGTTCTTC.

The chain recombines TRBV20-1 with TRBJ1-2, with D unresolved. V was clipped by 3 bases and J by 8 bases, with 16 bases between them. Per germline, CDR1 DFQATT and CDR2 SNEGSKA (reference sequence). The CDR3 contains 13 residues. In nucleotides, the CDR3 is TGCAGTGCTAGTCCCCTTTCGTTGGCAGGCTACACCTTC. It translates to CSASPLSLAGYTF.

CDR3 sequence: CASSQDTGNEKLFF. Written as DNA, the CDR3 is TGTGCCAGCAGCCAAGATACGGGTAACGAAAAACTGTTTTTT. The V gene is TRBV4-2, the J gene TRBJ1-4; D ambiguous. Germline V gene lookup returns CDR1 LGHNA and CDR2 YNFKEQ. V shed 0 bases and J shed 8 bases, with 10 bases lying between them. The CDR3 length is 14 residues.

V gene TRBV6-5 combines with J gene TRBJ2-3; the match to TRBD1 covers 7 bases. V was clipped by 2 bases and J by 2 bases; unmatched bases: 1. The CDR3 contains 14 residues. The V gene's germline CDR1 is MNHEY and CDR2 SVGAGI. The CDR3 DNA reads as TGTGCCAGCAGTTACGGGACAGTCACAGATACGCAGTATTTT. Translation gives CASSYGTVTDTQYF.

V gene TRBV9 combines with J gene TRBJ2-5; perhaps TRBD2 as D (6 bases). The V end lost 3 bases, the J end lost 4 bases, and 19 bases lay between the germline ends. In germline, CDR1 is SGDLS, CDR2 YYNGEE. This CDR3 has 16 amino acids. The chain's CDR3 is CASSARWTMVPETQYF. In nucleotides, the CDR3 is TGTGCCAGCAGCGCCCGGTGGACTATGGTCCCAGAGACCCAGTACTTC.

The V call is TRBV27, the J call TRBJ2-6; D gene uncertain. With 6 bases removed from V and 4 bases from J, the gap between germline ends came to 7 bases. This CDR3 contains 13 residues. Germline CDR1 and CDR2: MNHEY and SMNVEV (reference sequence). The CDR3 here is CASSPDGANVLTF. CDR3 nucleotide sequence: TGTGCCAGCAGCCCAGACGGGGCCAACGTCCTGACTTTC.

V usage is TRBV7-9 and J usage is TRBJ2-7; 7 bases are shared with TRBD2. There are 13 residues in the CDR3. Trimming took 4 bases from V and 7 from J; bases not matched to a gene: 7. The germline gives CDR1 SEHNR, CDR2 FQNEAQ (reference sequence). CDR3 coding DNA: TGTGCCAGCAGCTCGAGCGGGGAAGGGGAGCAGTACTTC. Amino acid sequence: CASSSSGEGEQYF.

This rearrangement joins TRBV27 to TRBJ2-1, with D tentatively TRBD2 (5 bases). The length of the CDR3 is 11 residues. Per germline, CDR1 MNHEY and CDR2 SMNVEV (reference sequence). The V end was cut by 5 bases, the J end by 9 bases, with 8 bases between. CDR3 loop: CASSASLEQFF. DNA of the CDR3: TGTGCCAGCAGTGCTAGCCTTGAGCAGTTCTTC.

CDR3 amino acids: CAWSVHGVNEQFF. DNA of the CDR3: TGTGCCTGGAGTGTACACGGGGTCAATGAGCAGTTCTTC. The chain uses TRBV30 and TRBJ2-1, with TRBD2 as a possible D gene (5 bases). Germline-derived CDR1 and CDR2 are GTSNPN and SVGIG (reference sequence). With 0 bases removed from V and 6 bases from J, the gap between germline ends came to 9 bases. The CDR3 runs to 13 residues.

The chain uses TRBV4-3 and TRBJ2-7; D not resolved. V lost 1 base to trimming and J lost 5 bases, with 15 bases between them. The CDR3 extends over 15 amino acids. CDR1 and CDR2 (germline): LGHNA, YSLEER. The CDR3 sequence: CASSQAHSGSHEQYF. In DNA, the CDR3 is TGCGCCAGCAGCCAAGCTCATTCCGGGTCCCACGAGCAGTACTTC.

About this clonotype itself: At one boundary the junction diverges from the germline segment, which might be a read error. V is TRBV20-1 and J is TRBJ2-4; TRBD1 matches at 8 bases. Germline V CDR1 and CDR2: DFQATT, SNEGSKA (reference sequence). There are 17 residues in the CDR3. The CDR3 spells CSARQGARVLAKNIQYF. CDR3 DNA sequence: TGCAGTGCTAGACAGGGGGCGCGGGTTCTAGCCAAAAACATTCAATACTTC.

The V and J genes are TRBV7-9 and TRBJ2-7; D ambiguous. V lost 4 bases, J lost 2 bases, and 12 bases lay in between. From germline, CDR1 is SEHNR and CDR2 FQNEAQ (reference sequence). This CDR3 contains 14 residues. The CDR3 bases are TGTGCCAGCAGCTCCACGAACACCGCCTACGAGCAGTACTTC. Residues: CASSSTNTAYEQYF.

The J gene is TRBJ2-1, the V gene TRBV14; maybe TRBD2 (6 bases). V was clipped by 8 bases and J by 6 bases, with 23 bases between them. The CDR3 runs to 16 residues. Germline CDR1 is SGHDN and CDR2 is FVKESK. The DNA of the CDR3 is TGTGCCAGCGACCCTGGGGGGTCTTTAATAGGCAATGAGCAGTTCTTC. It yields the protein CASDPGGSLIGNEQFF.

This rearrangement joins TRBV28 to TRBJ2-3; tentative D call: TRBD2 (6 bases). Trimming shortened V by 3 bases and J by 2 bases, and 9 bases separated the two germline ends. This CDR3 has 14 amino acids. Germline-derived CDR1 and CDR2 are MDHEN and SYDVKM. CDR3 DNA sequence: TGTGCCAGCAGTTTGGCGCGGGACACAGATACGCAGTATTTT. Translating gives CASSLARDTDTQYF.

V is TRBV28 and J is TRBJ2-1, with 9 bases that match TRBD2. There are 16 residues in the CDR3. Germline-derived CDR1 and CDR2 are MDHEN and SYDVKM. Trimming cost V 6 bases and J 9 bases; bases outside gene matches: 15. CDR3 DNA sequence: TGTGCCAGCAGACTCTCGCCGGGACTAGCAGCTGGTGAGCAGTTCTTC. Translation gives CASRLSPGLAAGEQFF.

The rearrangement uses TRBV9 and TRBJ2-1; 8 nucleotides match TRBD2. The CDR3 covers 18 residues. Germline CDR1 reads SGDLS; CDR2 reads YYNGEE. With 3 bases clipped from V and 1 base from J, the junction kept 12 bases outside the gene matches. CDR3 DNA sequence: TGTGCCAGCAGCGCCCGACCTATGGGACTAGAGTCCTACAATGAGCAGTTCTTC. Translation: CASSARPMGLESYNEQFF.

The chain carries TRBV28 and TRBJ2-2; maybe TRBD1 (5 bases). There are 13 residues in the CDR3. The germline V gene has CDR1 MDHEN and CDR2 SYDVKM. V lost 6 bases, J lost 6 bases, and 11 bases lay in between. CDR3 coding DNA: TGTGCCAGCAGGGACCAGGGCTCCGGGGAGCTGTTTTTT. This codes for CASRDQGSGELFF.

The CDR3 loop reads CASSLRGPTYEQYF. CDR3 sequence (DNA): TGCGCCAGCAGCTTGCGGGGTCCCACCTACGAGCAGTACTTC. This chain uses TRBV5-1 with TRBJ2-7; D might be TRBD2 (5 bases). From germline, CDR1 is SGHRS and CDR2 YFSETQ. The ends were cut back, 1 base at V and 2 bases at J, with 10 bases in the middle. This CDR3 is 14 amino acids long.